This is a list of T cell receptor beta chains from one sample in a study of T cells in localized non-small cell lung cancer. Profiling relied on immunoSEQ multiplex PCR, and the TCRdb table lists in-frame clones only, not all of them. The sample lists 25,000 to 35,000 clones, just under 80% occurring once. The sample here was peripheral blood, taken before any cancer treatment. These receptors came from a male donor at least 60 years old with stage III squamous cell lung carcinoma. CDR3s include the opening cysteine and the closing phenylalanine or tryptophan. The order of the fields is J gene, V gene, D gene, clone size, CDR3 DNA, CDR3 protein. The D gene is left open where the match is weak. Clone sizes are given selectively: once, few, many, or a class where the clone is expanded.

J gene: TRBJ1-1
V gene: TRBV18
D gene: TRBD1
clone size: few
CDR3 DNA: TGTGCCAGCTCACCTCAGGGGGCGCAGAGGAACACTGAAGCTTTCTTT
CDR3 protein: CASSPQGAQRNTEAFF

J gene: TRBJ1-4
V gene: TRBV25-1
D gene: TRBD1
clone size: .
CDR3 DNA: TGTGCCAGCAGCTCAATAGGGGGGACAGCAAATGAAAAACTGTTTTTT
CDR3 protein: CASSSIGGTANEKLFF

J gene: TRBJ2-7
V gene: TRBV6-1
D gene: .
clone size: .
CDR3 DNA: TGTGCCAGCAGGGCCCAGGGCAAGATGACCTACGAGCAGTACTTC
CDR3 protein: CASRAQGKMTYEQYF

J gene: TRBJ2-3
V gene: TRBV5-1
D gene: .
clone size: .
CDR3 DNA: TGCGCCAGCAGCCGATACGGGGGGCCCACAGATACGCAGTATTTT
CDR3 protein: CASSRYGGPTDTQYF

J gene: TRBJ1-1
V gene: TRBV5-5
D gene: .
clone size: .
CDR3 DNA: TGTGCCAGCAGCTGGGCGGTTTCGAGAGGGACTGAAGCTTTCTTT
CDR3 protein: CASSWAVSRGTEAFF

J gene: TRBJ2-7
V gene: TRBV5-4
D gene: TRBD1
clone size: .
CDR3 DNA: TGTGCCGCCGCCCGGGACAGGGGCTCCTACGAGCAGTACTTC
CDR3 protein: CAAARDRGSYEQYF

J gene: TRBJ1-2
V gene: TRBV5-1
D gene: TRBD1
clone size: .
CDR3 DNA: TGCGCCAGCAGCTTGGTTCAGGGGGCGCGGGGCTACACCTTC
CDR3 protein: CASSLVQGARGYTF

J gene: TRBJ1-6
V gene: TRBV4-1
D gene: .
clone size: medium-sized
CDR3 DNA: TGCGCCAGCAAAAGAGGGGGGGCAGAAAATAATTCACCCCTCCACTTT
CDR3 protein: CASKRGGAENNSPLHF

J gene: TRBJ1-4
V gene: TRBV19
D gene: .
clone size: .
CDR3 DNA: TGTGCCACATCAATTGGGTCGAGGGAAAAACTGTTTTTT
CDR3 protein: CATSIGSREKLFF

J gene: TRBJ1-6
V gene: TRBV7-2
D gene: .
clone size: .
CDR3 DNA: TGTGCCAGCAGCCCAAAGACGGGTGCTAATTCACCCCTCCACTTT
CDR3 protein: CASSPKTGANSPLHF

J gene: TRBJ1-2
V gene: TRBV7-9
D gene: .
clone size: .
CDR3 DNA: TGTGCCAGCAGCTTCCCCGGGGCTAACTATGGCTACACCTTC
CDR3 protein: CASSFPGANYGYTF